The next 9 T cell receptor beta chains were all read from a single sample in a study of T-cell reconstitution after alpha-beta-depleted transplantation in children. Library preparation (for TCRbeta) was performed with unique molecular identifiers. TCRdb re-derived calls from the PCR reads in MiXCR, one entry per CDR3 protein. This table holds 200,000 to 300,000 distinct CDR3 sequences, 9.5% to 15% found once. Source: PBMCs from the stem cell graft donor, taken from the stem cell graft. These receptors were collected from a human donor who donated a stem cell graft to a child with acute lymphoblastic leukemia.

This clonotype has at least ten counts. The chain carries TRBV20-1 and TRBJ1-5; D not resolved. Germline lookup yields CDR1 DFQATT and CDR2 SNEGSKA (reference sequence). The CDR3 consists of 13 residues. V shed 3 bases and J shed 2 bases, with 8 bases lying between them. The CDR3, as DNA: TGCAGTGCTAGTGTAGGGCGCAATCAGCCCCAGCATTTT. As protein: CSASVGRNQPQHF.

This chain connects TRBV5-4 to TRBJ1-1; a weak D match, TRBD1 (6 bases). Germline V gives CDR1 SGHNT, CDR2 YYREEE (reference sequence). This CDR3 is 12 amino acids long. V was cut by 4 bases and J by 6 bases, with 10 bases left in between. The CDR3 loop reads CASSGKGAEAFF. CDR3 nucleotides: TGTGCCAGCAGCGGCAAGGGGGCTGAAGCTTTCTTT.

The table lists this clonotype with many counts. The V and J genes are TRBV20-1 and TRBJ2-7; D ambiguous. V lost 5 bases and J 4 bases, leaving 18 bases between the germline ends. The CDR3 loop spans 14 amino acids. CDR1 DFQATT and CDR2 SNEGSKA come from the germline V gene (reference sequence). CDR3 residues: CSAQEPLGFYEQYF. CDR3 bases: TGCAGTGCTCAAGAGCCTCTAGGGTTTTACGAGCAGTACTTC.

This clonotype showed up many times. The chain recombines TRBV10-2 with TRBJ2-2, with 9 nucleotides matching TRBD1. The V segment lost 4 bases and the J segment 6 bases; nucleotides outside the gene matches: 3. Per germline, CDR1 WSHSY and CDR2 SAAADI. This CDR3 contains 14 residues. The CDR3 reads CASSVRQGAGELFF. CDR3 sequence (DNA): TGCGCCAGCAGTGTTCGACAGGGGGCCGGGGAGCTGTTTTTT.

In this sample, this clonotype turned up many times. V usage is TRBV20-1 and J usage is TRBJ2-1, with 8 bases aligning to TRBD2. The CDR3 is 18 amino acids. V dropped 0 bases and J dropped 7; count of bases not matched to a gene: 17. CDR1 DFQATT and CDR2 SNEGSKA come from the germline V gene (reference sequence). CDR3 coding DNA: TGCAGTGCTAGAGATCTGGTTTCAGGGACTAGAGACGTGAATGAGCAGTTCTTC. Residues: CSARDLVSGTRDVNEQFF.

This clonotype was seen ten or more times. The chain is built from TRBV29-1 and TRBJ2-7, with 8 bases lining up with TRBD1. CDR1 and CDR2 (germline): SQVTM, ANQGSEA. V shed 6 bases and J 2 bases; nucleotides not matched to a gene: 12. This CDR3 comprises 15 residues. CDR3 amino acids: CSVNNWTGLTYEQYF. As DNA, the CDR3 is TGCAGCGTGAATAACTGGACAGGGCTGACCTACGAGCAGTACTTC.

The table lists this clonotype with many counts. The rearrangement joins TRBV11-2 to TRBJ2-5, with TRBD1 identical over 7 bases. The trim removed 3 bases at V and 0 bases at J, leaving 4 bases unmatched. Looked up from germline, CDR1 is SGHAT and CDR2 is FQNNGV. The CDR3 loop spans 15 amino acids. The CDR3, as DNA: TGTGCCAGCAGCTTGACAGGGACCTACCAAGAGACCCAGTACTTC. It translates to CASSLTGTYQETQYF.

The sample holds many counts of this clonotype. The rearrangement links TRBV6-1 to TRBJ2-6; D is perhaps TRBD1 or TRBD2 (6 bases each). V gave up 10 bases and J gave up 3 bases, with 16 bases separating them. CDR3 size: 15 residues. Germline CDR1 and CDR2: MNHNS and SASEGT. In nucleotides, the CDR3 is TGTGCCACCCCCCGGGGGCGGGATGGGGCCAACGTCCTGACTTTC. Protein sequence: CATPRGRDGANVLTF.

This clonotype was picked up many times. The rearrangement links TRBV7-2 to TRBJ2-7; D uncertain. V dropped 4 bases and J dropped 7 bases, with 8 bases sitting between them. Germline CDR1 is SGHTA and CDR2 is FQGNSA. The CDR3 totals 11 residues. CDR3 bases: TGTGCCAGCAGCTCGGTCGGGGAGCAGTACTTC. Its protein is CASSSVGEQYF. Full variable domain (remainder filled in from reference TRBV7-2 and TRBJ2-7): GAGVSQSPSNKVTEKGKDVELRCDPISGHTALYWYRQSLGQGLEFLIYFQGNSAPDKSGLPSDRFSAERTGGSVSTLTIQRTQQEDSAVYLCASSSVGEQYFGPGTRLTVT.